Following are 30 T cell receptor beta chains from one sample sequenced in a study of PD-L1 blockade in urothelial cancer. Data came from immunoSEQ multiplex PCR; TCRdb stores just in-frame clones and leaves some out. The sample includes 50,000 or so clones, about 87% of them seen just once. Sequencing used PBMCs, obtained around atezolizumab (anti-PD-L1) treatment. The origin of the receptors is a middle-aged man with urothelial cancer.

Points on this clone: A junction end diverges from the germline sequence, so it may reflect a read error. The chain joins TRBV25-1 to TRBJ2-7; TRBD1 is a possible D gene (6 bases). The CDR3 length is 14 residues. The V gene's germline CDR1 is MGHDK and CDR2 SYGVNS. CDR3 region: CASTPGLGAGSLFF. In DNA, the CDR3 is TGTGCCAGCACCCCAGGGTTGGGGGCAGGGTCCCTTTTCTTC.

This clone showed up just once. This chain uses TRBV7-2 with TRBJ2-7, with 7 positions matching TRBD2. V lost 0 bases, J lost 4 bases, and 3 bases stayed unmatched. Germline assignment: CDR1 SGHTA and CDR2 FQGNSA. The CDR3 covers 14 residues. The CDR3 reads CASSLAASGYEQYF. CDR3 nucleotides: TGTGCCAGCAGCTTAGCCGCTAGCGGATACGAGCAGTACTTC.

J is TRBJ1-3 and V is TRBV6-5, with 7 bases fitting TRBD1. Germline CDR1 reads MNHEY; CDR2 reads SVGAGI. J was trimmed by 0 bases and V by 5 bases; bases with no gene match: 4. The CDR3 loop spans 15 amino acids. CDR3 residues: CASSMSGGSGNTIYF. The CDR3 nucleotides are TGTGCCAGCAGTATGTCAGGGGGCTCTGGAAACACCATATATTTT.

The chain couples TRBV29-1 to TRBJ2-3; D is undetermined. The CDR3 sequence is 14 residues long. Deletions cut 0 bases from V and 5 bases from J, with 12 bases between. Looked up from germline, CDR1 is SQVTM and CDR2 is ANQGSEA. The CDR3 here is CSVEDLPTGDTQYF. Written as DNA, the CDR3 is TGCAGCGTTGAAGACCTGCCGACGGGAGATACGCAGTATTTT.

To note about this clone: One end of the junction varies from germline; a read error may be responsible. The chain carries TRBV7-8 and TRBJ1-2, with 8 nucleotides matching TRBD1. The CDR3 sequence is 12 residues long. Looked up from germline, CDR1 is SGHVS and CDR2 is FQNEAQ. CDR3 in amino acids: CAGRGREGGYTF. DNA for the CDR3: TGTGCCGGCAGGGGGCGGGAGGGGGGCTACACCTTC. The full variable domain, completed using reference TRBV7-8 and TRBJ1-2, is GAGVSQSPRYKVAKRGQDVALRCDPISGHVSLFWYQQALGQGPEFLTYFQNEAQLDKSGLPSDRFFAERPEGSVSTLKIQRTQQEDSAVYLCAGRGREGGYTFGSGTRLTVV.

The chain employs TRBV28 and TRBJ1-3, with D possibly TRBD1 on 5 matching bases. Per germline, CDR1 MDHEN and CDR2 SYDVKM. The CDR3 is 14 amino acids. The V end was cut by 6 bases, the J end by 3 bases, with 12 bases between. The CDR3 sequence is CASSQQGGGNTIYF. CDR3 bases: TGTGCCAGCAGCCAGCAGGGAGGTGGAAACACCATATATTTT.

This clone was detected only a few times. This chain links TRBV28 with TRBJ1-4, with a tentative D call TRBD1 (6 bases). The germline CDR1 and CDR2 sequences are MDHEN and SYDVKM. This CDR3 contains 14 residues. The germline V and J ends were trimmed by 5 bases and 7 bases, with 14 bases remaining between them. DNA for the CDR3: TGTGCCAGCAGTGCGACAGGTGTGGGTGAAAAACTGTTTTTT. It specifies CASSATGVGEKLFF.

V and J are TRBV4-1 and TRBJ1-1, with D perhaps TRBD1 (5 bases). Trimming took off 5 bases at V and 3 bases at J, with 7 bases between the two ends. Looked up from germline, CDR1 is MGHRA and CDR2 is YSYEKL. This CDR3 region has 12 residues. The CDR3 sequence: CASSSRDTEAFF. In DNA, the CDR3 is TGCGCCAGCAGCTCCAGGGACACTGAAGCTTTCTTT.

The V and J genes are TRBV28 and TRBJ2-1; TRBD2 agrees at 8 bases. This CDR3 has 15 residues. Germline V gene lookup returns CDR1 MDHEN and CDR2 SYDVKM. V shed 3 bases and J 9 bases; nucleotides not matched to a gene: 10. CDR3 in amino acids: CASSFPGLGSSEQFF. CDR3 nucleotides: TGTGCCAGCAGTTTCCCGGGACTAGGTTCGAGTGAGCAGTTCTTC. The full variable domain, in which reference TRBV28 and TRBJ2-1 provide the parts outside the CDR3, is DVKVTQSSRYLVKRTGEKVFLECVQDMDHENMFWYRQDPGLGLRLIYFSYDVKMKEKGDIPEGYSVSREKKERFSLILESASTNQTSMYLCASSFPGLGSSEQFFGPGTRLTVL.

CDR3 DNA sequence: TGTGCCAGCACCCTACAGGGGGCGCGGAGTCAGCCCCAGCATTTT. It codes for CASTLQGARSQPQHF. The rearrangement links TRBV21-1 to TRBJ1-5; the table's TRBD1 call for D was not verified on the DNA. TRBV21-1 is recorded as a pseudogene. This CDR3 is built from 15 residues.

V is TRBV4-2 and J is TRBJ1-2, with D uncertain. Trimming took 3 bases from V and 1 from J, leaving 9 bases between them. CDR3 size: 14 residues. Germline values: CDR1 LGHNA, CDR2 YNFKEQ. The CDR3 nucleotides read TGTGCCAGCAGCCATCTCTCTCTTAACTATGGCTACACCTTC. Translated, it gives CASSHLSLNYGYTF.

The chain is built from TRBV7-2 and TRBJ2-1, with D possibly matching TRBD1 (7 bases). Per the germline V gene, CDR1 is SGHTA and CDR2 is FQGNSA. The CDR3 loop spans 17 amino acids. V lost 1 base and J 7 bases, leaving 20 bases between the germline ends. This chain's CDR3 is CASSLDQGGAIRNEQFF. The CDR3 DNA reads as TGTGCCAGCAGCTTAGATCAGGGGGGCGCCATCCGTAATGAGCAGTTCTTC.

The J gene is TRBJ2-4, the V gene TRBV19; 12 bases agree with TRBD2. Germline CDR1 and CDR2: LNHDA and SQIVND (reference sequence). Losses at the gene ends were 5 bases for V and 0 bases for J; bases not matched to a gene: 8. This CDR3 is built from 18 residues. The CDR3 loop is CASSFGLAGFRAKNIQYF. The CDR3 region has the DNA TGTGCCAGTAGTTTCGGACTAGCGGGATTCCGAGCCAAAAACATTCAGTACTTC.

The V and J genes are TRBV7-2 and TRBJ2-1, with 7 bases matching TRBD2. In germline, CDR1 is SGHTA, CDR2 FQGNSA. The V segment lost 1 base and the J segment 6 bases; nucleotides outside the gene matches: 15. The CDR3 consists of 18 residues. CDR3 nucleotide sequence: TGTGCCAGCAGCTTAGTTCTAATTGCGGGAGTTAGGTCCAATGAGCAGTTCTTC. Translating it yields CASSLVLIAGVRSNEQFF. Combining the CDR3 with reference TRBV7-2 and TRBJ2-1 gives the whole variable domain GAGVSQSPSNKVTEKGKDVELRCDPISGHTALYWYRQSLGQGLEFLIYFQGNSAPDKSGLPSDRFSAERTGGSVSTLTIQRTQQEDSAVYLCASSLVLIAGVRSNEQFFGPGTRLTVL.

The count of this clone is one. The V and J genes are TRBV29-1 and TRBJ2-7; 10 bases match TRBD1. Germline V gene sequence: CDR1 SQVTM, CDR2 ANQGSEA. The CDR3 consists of 14 residues. Unmatched junction bases numbered 9, after V lost 5 bases and J lost 5 bases. For the CDR3, the DNA is TGCAGCGTTCCCCACCCGGACAGGGGGAACGAGCAGTACTTC. Its protein product is CSVPHPDRGNEQYF.

The chain combines TRBV5-4 with TRBJ2-2; weak D call: TRBD2 (5 bases). V lost 4 bases, J lost 5 bases, and 6 bases lay in between. From germline, CDR1 is SGHNT and CDR2 YYREEE (reference sequence). The CDR3 is 12 amino acids. CDR3 DNA: TGTGCCAGCAGCCCGGGGACCGGGGAGCTGTTTTTT. Its translation: CASSPGTGELFF.

The chain recombines TRBV4-3 with TRBJ2-7; perhaps TRBD1 as D (5 bases). V lost 0 bases, J lost 5 bases, and 11 bases lay in between. The CDR3 has 14 amino acids. CDR1 is LGHNA, CDR2 YSLEER, per germline. The CDR3 region is CASSQDRDRHEQYF. The CDR3 DNA reads TGCGCCAGCAGCCAAGACAGGGATCGGCACGAGCAGTACTTC.

This clone was seen once. The chain joins TRBV28 to TRBJ1-2; D call uncertain. The CDR3 consists of 14 residues. V dropped 3 bases and J dropped 4 bases, with 12 bases sitting between them. Germline-derived CDR1 and CDR2 are MDHEN and SYDVKM. The CDR3 coding sequence is TGTGCCAGCAGTTTTGCGGTATCGGGCTATGGCTACACCTTC. Its translation is CASSFAVSGYGYTF.

This clone was detected only once. V and J are TRBV19 and TRBJ2-3, with D uncertain. Per germline, CDR1 LNHDA and CDR2 SQIVND (reference sequence). The ends were cut back, 9 bases at V and 2 bases at J, with 6 bases in the middle. The CDR3 contains 11 residues. This chain's CDR3 is CASRLTDTQYF. DNA of the CDR3: TGTGCCAGCCGACTCACAGATACGCAGTATTTT.

This clone occurred once. This chain connects TRBV10-3 to TRBJ2-5; 8 nucleotides agree with TRBD1. V dropped 10 bases and J dropped 4; count of bases not matched to a gene: 5. The germline CDR1 and CDR2 sequences are ENHRY and SYGVKD. This CDR3 contains 12 residues. CDR3 nucleotide sequence: TGTGCCACGACCGACAGGGGAGAGACCCAGTACTTC. Residues: CATTDRGETQYF.

This clone was seen a few times. The genes are TRBV30 and TRBJ2-3, with TRBD2 matching over 11 bases. The V segment lost 6 bases and the J segment 0 bases; nucleotides outside the gene matches: 5. CDR1 is GTSNPN, CDR2 SVGIG, per germline (reference sequence). The CDR3 has 15 residues. The CDR3 DNA is TGTGCCTGTCTGACTAGCGGGATCAGCACAGATACGCAGTATTTT. This sequence encodes CACLTSGISTDTQYF.

V is TRBV29-1 and J is TRBJ1-1; D gene ambiguous. V dropped 4 bases and J dropped 0 bases, with 9 bases sitting between them. The V gene's germline CDR1 is SQVTM and CDR2 ANQGSEA. CDR3 length: 13 amino acids. CDR3 amino acids: CSVGGGMNTEAFF. Here the CDR3 DNA reads TGCAGCGTTGGGGGAGGTATGAACACTGAAGCTTTCTTT.

The V call is TRBV5-4, the J call TRBJ1-2; 7 bases line up with TRBD1. V trimming: 4 bases; J trimming: 0 bases; junction bases outside the gene matches: 6. CDR3 length equals 15 residues. Germline V gives CDR1 SGHNT, CDR2 YYREEE (reference sequence). CDR3 sequence (DNA): TGTGCCAGCAGCCCCGGACAGGAAGCTAACTATGGCTACACCTTC. It translates to CASSPGQEANYGYTF.

The V call is TRBV7-2, the J call TRBJ2-7, with D possibly matching TRBD2 (6 bases). CDR3 length: 13 residues. Trimming removed 1 base from V and 7 bases from J, with 11 bases in between. Per germline, CDR1 SGHTA and CDR2 FQGNSA. The CDR3 protein is CASSLVSGGEQYF. In DNA, the CDR3 is TGTGCCAGCAGCTTAGTGTCTGGAGGGGAGCAGTACTTC.

V and J are TRBV4-1 and TRBJ2-1; 8 nucleotides align to TRBD2. Germline V lookup: CDR1 MGHRA, CDR2 YSYEKL. J gave up 2 bases and V 4 bases, and 4 bases lay outside the gene matches. The CDR3 is 15 residues long. The DNA of the CDR3 is TGCGCCAGCAGCCCCATGGGACTAGCCTACAATGAGCAGTTCTTC. Translated, it gives CASSPMGLAYNEQFF.

The V call is TRBV29-1, the J call TRBJ1-1; the D is unclear. The germline V gene has CDR1 SQVTM and CDR2 ANQGSEA. The CDR3 has 13 residues. Between the trimmed V and J ends, which lost 5 bases and 0 bases, there was a span of 10 bases. The CDR3 spells CSVFLGVNTEAFF. DNA of the CDR3: TGCAGCGTTTTCTTGGGAGTGAACACTGAAGCTTTCTTT.

This rearrangement joins TRBV11-2 to TRBJ2-2; no definite D call. This CDR3 spans 15 amino acids. Germline V gene data show CDR1 as SGHAT and CDR2 as FQNNGV. Trimming pared 5 bases from V and 4 bases from J, leaving 14 bases between. The CDR3 DNA is TGTGCCAGCAGCCGTATCGGCGGAACCACCGGGGAGCTGTTTTTT. This encodes CASSRIGGTTGELFF.

The V call is TRBV2, the J call TRBJ2-3, with 7 bases aligning to TRBD1. After removal of 8 bases from V and 4 bases from J, the junction contained 6 bases not matched to a gene. The CDR3 sequence is 13 residues long. Germline V CDR1 and CDR2: SNHLY, FYNNEI. CDR3 DNA sequence: TGTGCCAGCGTTAGACAGGGCCCAGATACGCAGTATTTT. Protein sequence: CASVRQGPDTQYF.

This chain links TRBV9 with TRBJ2-3, with a weak D call TRBD2 (5 bases). The V and J ends lost 0 bases and 0 bases respectively, with 11 bases between them. Germline CDR1 reads SGDLS; CDR2 reads YYNGEE. The CDR3 has 16 residues. As DNA, the CDR3 is TGTGCCAGCAGCGTAGCTCCTGGACTTAGCACAGATACGCAGTATTTT. Protein: CASSVAPGLSTDTQYF.

This sequence joins TRBV5-6 and TRBJ2-2, with TRBD2 identical over 11 bases. This CDR3 spans 13 amino acids. Germline CDR1 is SGHDT and CDR2 is YYEEEE. The trim removed 7 bases at V and 10 bases at J, leaving 6 bases unmatched. The DNA of the CDR3 is TGTGCCAGCGGTAGCGGGAGGGATGAGGAGCTGTTTTTT. This translates into CASGSGRDEELFF.